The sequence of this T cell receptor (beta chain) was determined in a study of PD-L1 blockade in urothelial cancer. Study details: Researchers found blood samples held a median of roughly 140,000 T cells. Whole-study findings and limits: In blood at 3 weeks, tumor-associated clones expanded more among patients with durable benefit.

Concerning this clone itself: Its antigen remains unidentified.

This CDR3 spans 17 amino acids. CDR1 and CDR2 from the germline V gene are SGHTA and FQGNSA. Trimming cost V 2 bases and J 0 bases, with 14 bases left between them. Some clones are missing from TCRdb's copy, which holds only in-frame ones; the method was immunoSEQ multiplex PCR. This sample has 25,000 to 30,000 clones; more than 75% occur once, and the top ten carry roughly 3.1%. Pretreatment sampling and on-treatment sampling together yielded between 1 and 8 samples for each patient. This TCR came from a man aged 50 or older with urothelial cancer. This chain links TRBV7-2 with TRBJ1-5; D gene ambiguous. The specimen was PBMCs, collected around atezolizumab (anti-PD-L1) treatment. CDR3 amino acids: CASSLSGTVYSNQPQHF. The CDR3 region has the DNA TGTGCCAGCAGCTTATCTGGTACTGTCTATAGCAATCAGCCCCAGCATTTT.